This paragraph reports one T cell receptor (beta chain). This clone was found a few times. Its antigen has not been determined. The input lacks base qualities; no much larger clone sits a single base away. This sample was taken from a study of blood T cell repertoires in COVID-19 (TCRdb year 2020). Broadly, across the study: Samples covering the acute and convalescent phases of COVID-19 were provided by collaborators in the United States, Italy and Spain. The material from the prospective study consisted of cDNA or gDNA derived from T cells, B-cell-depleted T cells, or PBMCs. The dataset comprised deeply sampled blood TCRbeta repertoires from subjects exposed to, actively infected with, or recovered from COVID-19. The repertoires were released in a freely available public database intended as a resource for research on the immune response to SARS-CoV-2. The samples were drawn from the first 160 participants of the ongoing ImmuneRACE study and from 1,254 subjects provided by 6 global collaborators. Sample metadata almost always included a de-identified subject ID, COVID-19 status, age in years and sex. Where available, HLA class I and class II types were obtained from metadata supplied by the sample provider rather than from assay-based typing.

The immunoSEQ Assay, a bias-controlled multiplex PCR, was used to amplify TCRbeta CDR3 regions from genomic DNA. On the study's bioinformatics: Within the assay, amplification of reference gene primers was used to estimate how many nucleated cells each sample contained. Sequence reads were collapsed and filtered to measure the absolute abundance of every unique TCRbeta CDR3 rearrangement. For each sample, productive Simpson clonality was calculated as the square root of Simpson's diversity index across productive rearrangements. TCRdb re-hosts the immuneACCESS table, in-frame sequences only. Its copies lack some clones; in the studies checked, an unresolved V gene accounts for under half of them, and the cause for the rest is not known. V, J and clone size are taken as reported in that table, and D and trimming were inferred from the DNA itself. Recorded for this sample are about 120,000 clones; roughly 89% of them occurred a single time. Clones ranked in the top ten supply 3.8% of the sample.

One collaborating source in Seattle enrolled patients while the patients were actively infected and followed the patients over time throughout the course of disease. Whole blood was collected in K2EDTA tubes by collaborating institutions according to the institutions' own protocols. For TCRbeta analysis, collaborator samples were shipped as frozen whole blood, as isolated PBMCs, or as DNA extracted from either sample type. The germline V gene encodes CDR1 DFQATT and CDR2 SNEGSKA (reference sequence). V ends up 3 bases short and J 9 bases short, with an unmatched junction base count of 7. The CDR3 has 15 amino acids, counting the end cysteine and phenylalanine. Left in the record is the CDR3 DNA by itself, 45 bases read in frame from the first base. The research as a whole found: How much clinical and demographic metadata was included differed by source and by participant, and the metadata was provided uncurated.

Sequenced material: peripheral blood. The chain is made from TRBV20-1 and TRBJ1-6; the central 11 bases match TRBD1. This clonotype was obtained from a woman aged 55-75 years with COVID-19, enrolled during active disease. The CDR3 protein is CSASVGQGAGSPLHF. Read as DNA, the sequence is TGCAGTGCTAGTGTCGGACAGGGGGCCGGTTCACCCCTCCACTTT.